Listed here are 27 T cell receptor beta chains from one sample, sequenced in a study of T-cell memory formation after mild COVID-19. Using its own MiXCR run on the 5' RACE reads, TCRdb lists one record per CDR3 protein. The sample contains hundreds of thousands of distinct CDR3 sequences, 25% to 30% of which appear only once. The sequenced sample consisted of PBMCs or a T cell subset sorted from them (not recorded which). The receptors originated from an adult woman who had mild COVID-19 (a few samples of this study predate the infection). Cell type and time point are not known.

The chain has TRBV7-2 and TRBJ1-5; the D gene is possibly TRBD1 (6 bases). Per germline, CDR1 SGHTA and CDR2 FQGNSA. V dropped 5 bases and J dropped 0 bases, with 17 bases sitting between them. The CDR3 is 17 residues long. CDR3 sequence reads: CASSAGAFSYSNQPQHF. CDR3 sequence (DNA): TGTGCCAGCAGCGCGGGGGCCTTCTCCTATAGCAATCAGCCCCAGCATTTT. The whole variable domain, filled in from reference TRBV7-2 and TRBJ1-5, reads GAGVSQSPSNKVTEKGKDVELRCDPISGHTALYWYRQSLGQGLEFLIYFQGNSAPDKSGLPSDRFSAERTGGSVSTLTIQRTQQEDSAVYLCASSAGAFSYSNQPQHFGDGTRLSIL.

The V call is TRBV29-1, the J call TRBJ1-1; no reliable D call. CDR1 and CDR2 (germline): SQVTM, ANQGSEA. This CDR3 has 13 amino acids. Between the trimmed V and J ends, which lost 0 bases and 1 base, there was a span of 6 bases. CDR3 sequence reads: CSVEERANTEAFF. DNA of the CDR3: TGCAGCGTTGAAGAACGGGCGAACACTGAAGCTTTCTTT.

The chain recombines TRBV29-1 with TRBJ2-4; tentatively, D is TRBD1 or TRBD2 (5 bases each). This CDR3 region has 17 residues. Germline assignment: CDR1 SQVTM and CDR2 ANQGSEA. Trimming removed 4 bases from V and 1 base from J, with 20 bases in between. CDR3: CSVVGVWQGAAKNIQYF. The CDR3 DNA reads TGCAGCGTTGTTGGAGTTTGGCAGGGAGCGGCCAAAAACATTCAGTACTTC.

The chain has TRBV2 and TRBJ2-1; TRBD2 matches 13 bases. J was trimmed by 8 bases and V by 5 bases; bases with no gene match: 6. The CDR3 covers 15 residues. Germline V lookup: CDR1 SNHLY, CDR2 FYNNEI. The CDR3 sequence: CASSLRTSGGDEQFF. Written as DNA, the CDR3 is TGTGCCAGCAGTCTGCGCACTAGCGGGGGGGATGAGCAGTTCTTC.

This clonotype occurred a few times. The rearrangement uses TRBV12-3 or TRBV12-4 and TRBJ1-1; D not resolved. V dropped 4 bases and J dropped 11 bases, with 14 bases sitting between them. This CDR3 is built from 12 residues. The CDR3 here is CASSSVPHEAFF. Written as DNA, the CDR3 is TGTGCCAGCAGTTCGGTACCCCACGAGGCTTTCTTT.

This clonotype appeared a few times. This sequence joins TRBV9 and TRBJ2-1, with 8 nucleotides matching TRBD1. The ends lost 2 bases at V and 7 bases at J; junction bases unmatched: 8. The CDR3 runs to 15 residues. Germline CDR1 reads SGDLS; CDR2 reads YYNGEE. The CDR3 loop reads CASSVTGQAMNEQFF. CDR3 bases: TGTGCCAGCAGCGTGACGGGACAGGCGATGAATGAGCAGTTCTTC.

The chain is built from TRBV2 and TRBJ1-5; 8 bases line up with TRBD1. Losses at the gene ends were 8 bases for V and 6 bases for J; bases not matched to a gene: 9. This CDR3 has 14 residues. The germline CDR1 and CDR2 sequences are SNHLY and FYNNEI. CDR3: CASGAGGSGQPQHF. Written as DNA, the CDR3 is TGTGCCAGCGGAGCAGGGGGCAGCGGTCAGCCCCAGCATTTT.

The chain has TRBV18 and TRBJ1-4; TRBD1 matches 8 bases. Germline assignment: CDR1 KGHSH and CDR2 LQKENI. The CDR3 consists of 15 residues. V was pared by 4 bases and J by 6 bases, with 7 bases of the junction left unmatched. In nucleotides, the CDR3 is TGTGCCAGCTCACACCGACAGGGGATTGATGAAAAACTGTTTTTT. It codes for CASSHRQGIDEKLFF.

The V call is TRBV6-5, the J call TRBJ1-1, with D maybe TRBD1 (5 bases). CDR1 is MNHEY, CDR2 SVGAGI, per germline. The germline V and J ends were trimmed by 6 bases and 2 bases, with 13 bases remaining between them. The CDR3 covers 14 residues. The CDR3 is CASSWGRTNTEAFF. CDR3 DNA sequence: TGTGCCAGCAGCTGGGGACGGACCAACACTGAAGCTTTCTTT.

CDR3 sequence (DNA): TGCGCCAGCAGCCATCCCGAGGGGAGAGGGACGGACTATGGCTACACCTTC. Translated: CASSHPEGRGTDYGYTF. The chain couples TRBV4-1 to TRBJ1-2; tentatively, D is TRBD1 (5 bases). The CDR3 is 17 amino acids. Germline V CDR1 and CDR2: MGHRA, YSYEKL. Trimming cost V 3 bases and J 3 bases, with 20 bases left between them.

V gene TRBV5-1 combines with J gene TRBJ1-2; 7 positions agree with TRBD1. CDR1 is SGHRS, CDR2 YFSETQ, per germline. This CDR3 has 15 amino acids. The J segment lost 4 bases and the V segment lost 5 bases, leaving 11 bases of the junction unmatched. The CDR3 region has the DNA TGCGCCAGCAGGCAAGAGACAGGGATGGCCTATGGCTACACCTTC. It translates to CASRQETGMAYGYTF. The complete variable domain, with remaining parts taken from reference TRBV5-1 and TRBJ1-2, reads KAGVTQTPRYLIKTRGQQVTLSCSPISGHRSVSWYQQTPGQGLQFLFEYFSETQRNKGNFPGRFSGRQFSNSRSEMNVSTLELGDSALYLCASRQETGMAYGYTFGSGTRLTVV.

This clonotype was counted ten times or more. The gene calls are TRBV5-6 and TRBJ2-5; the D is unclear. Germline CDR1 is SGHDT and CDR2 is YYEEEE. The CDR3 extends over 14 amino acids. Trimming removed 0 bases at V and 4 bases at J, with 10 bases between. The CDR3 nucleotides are TGTGCCAGCAGCTTGGGGCGTTGGGGAGAGACCCAGTACTTC. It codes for CASSLGRWGETQYF.

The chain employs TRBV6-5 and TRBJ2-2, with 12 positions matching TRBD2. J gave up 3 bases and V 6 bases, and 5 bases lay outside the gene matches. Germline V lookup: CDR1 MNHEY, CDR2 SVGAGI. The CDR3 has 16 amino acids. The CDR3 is CASRTSGSSDTGELFF. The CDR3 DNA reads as TGTGCCAGCAGGACTAGCGGGAGTTCCGACACCGGGGAGCTGTTTTTT.

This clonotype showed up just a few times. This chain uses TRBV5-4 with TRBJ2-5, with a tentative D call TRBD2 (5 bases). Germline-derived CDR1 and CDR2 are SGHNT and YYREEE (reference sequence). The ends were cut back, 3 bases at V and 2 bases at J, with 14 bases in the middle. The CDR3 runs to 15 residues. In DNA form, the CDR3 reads TGTGCCAGCAGCTCAGCAGGAGGAATTCAAGAGACCCAGTACTTC. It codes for CASSSAGGIQETQYF.

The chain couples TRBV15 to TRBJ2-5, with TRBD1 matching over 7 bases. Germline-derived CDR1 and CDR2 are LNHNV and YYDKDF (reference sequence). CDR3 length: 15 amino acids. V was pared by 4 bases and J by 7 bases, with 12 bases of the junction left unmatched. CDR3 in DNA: TGTGCCACCAGCACACTAAGGGACAGCCTTAGGACCCAGTACTTC. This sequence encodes CATSTLRDSLRTQYF.

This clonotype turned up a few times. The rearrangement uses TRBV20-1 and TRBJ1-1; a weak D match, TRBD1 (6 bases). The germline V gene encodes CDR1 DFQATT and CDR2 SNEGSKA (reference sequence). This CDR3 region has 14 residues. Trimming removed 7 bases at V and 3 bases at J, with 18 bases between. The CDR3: CSVVRTDLYTEAFF. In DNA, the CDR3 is TGCAGTGTGGTCCGGACAGACCTATACACTGAAGCTTTCTTT.

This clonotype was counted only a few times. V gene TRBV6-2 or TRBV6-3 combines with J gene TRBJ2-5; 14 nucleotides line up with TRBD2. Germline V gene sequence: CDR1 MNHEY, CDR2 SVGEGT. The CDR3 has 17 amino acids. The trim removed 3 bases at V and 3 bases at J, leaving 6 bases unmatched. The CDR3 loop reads CASSYPTGLAGEETQYF. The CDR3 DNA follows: TGTGCCAGCAGTTATCCCACGGGACTAGCGGGAGAAGAGACCCAGTACTTC.

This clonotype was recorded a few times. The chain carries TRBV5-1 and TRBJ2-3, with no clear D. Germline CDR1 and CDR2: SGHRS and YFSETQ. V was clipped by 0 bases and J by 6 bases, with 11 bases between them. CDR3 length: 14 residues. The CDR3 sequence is CASSLELDSDTQYF. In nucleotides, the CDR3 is TGCGCCAGCAGCTTGGAGTTGGATTCGGATACGCAGTATTTT. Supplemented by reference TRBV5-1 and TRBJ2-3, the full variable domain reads KAGVTQTPRYLIKTRGQQVTLSCSPISGHRSVSWYQQTPGQGLQFLFEYFSETQRNKGNFPGRFSGRQFSNSRSEMNVSTLELGDSALYLCASSLELDSDTQYFGPGTRLTVL.

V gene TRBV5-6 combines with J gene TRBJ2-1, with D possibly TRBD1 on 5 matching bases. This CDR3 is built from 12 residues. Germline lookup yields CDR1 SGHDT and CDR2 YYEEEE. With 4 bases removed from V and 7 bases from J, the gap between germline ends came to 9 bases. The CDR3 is CASSANRNEQFF. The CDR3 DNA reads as TGTGCCAGCAGCGCAAACAGGAATGAGCAGTTCTTC. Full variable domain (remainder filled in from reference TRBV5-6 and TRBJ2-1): DAGVTQSPTHLIKTRGQQVTLRCSPKSGHDTVSWYQQALGQGPQFIFQYYEEEERQRGNFPDRFSGHQFPNYSSELNVNALLLGDSALYLCASSANRNEQFFGPGTRLTVL.

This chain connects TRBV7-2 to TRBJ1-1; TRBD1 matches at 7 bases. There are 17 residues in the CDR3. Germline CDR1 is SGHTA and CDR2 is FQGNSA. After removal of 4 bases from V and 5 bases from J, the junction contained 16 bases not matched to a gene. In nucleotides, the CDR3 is TGTGCCAGCAGCTCCGACAGGGCGGTTACGCGTGATACTGAAGCTTTCTTT. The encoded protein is CASSSDRAVTRDTEAFF. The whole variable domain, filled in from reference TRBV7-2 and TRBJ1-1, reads GAGVSQSPSNKVTEKGKDVELRCDPISGHTALYWYRQSLGQGLEFLIYFQGNSAPDKSGLPSDRFSAERTGGSVSTLTIQRTQQEDSAVYLCASSSDRAVTRDTEAFFGQGTRLTVV.

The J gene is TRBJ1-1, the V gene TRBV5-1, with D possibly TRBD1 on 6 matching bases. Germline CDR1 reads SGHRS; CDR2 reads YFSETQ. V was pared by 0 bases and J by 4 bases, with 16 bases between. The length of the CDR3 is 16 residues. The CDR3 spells CASSLDPTGLFTEAFF. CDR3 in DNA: TGCGCCAGCAGCTTGGACCCGACAGGCCTCTTCACTGAAGCTTTCTTT. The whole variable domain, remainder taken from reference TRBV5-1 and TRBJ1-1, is KAGVTQTPRYLIKTRGQQVTLSCSPISGHRSVSWYQQTPGQGLQFLFEYFSETQRNKGNFPGRFSGRQFSNSRSEMNVSTLELGDSALYLCASSLDPTGLFTEAFFGQGTRLTVV.

Written as DNA, the CDR3 is TGCGCCAGCAGCCAGGAAGCGGGAGTAACGGAGACCCAGTACTTC. This sequence encodes CASSQEAGVTETQYF. The J gene is TRBJ2-5, the V gene TRBV4-3, with 8 bases fitting TRBD2. Germline CDR1 LGHNA, CDR2 YSLEER. The V and J ends lost 3 bases and 5 bases, in that order; junction bases with no gene match: 8. The CDR3 covers 15 residues.

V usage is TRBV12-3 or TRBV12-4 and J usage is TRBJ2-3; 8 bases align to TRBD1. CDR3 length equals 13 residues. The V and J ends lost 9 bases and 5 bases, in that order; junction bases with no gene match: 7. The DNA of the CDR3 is TGTGCCAGTTCGGACAGGGCTGGAGATACGCAGTATTTT. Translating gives CASSDRAGDTQYF.

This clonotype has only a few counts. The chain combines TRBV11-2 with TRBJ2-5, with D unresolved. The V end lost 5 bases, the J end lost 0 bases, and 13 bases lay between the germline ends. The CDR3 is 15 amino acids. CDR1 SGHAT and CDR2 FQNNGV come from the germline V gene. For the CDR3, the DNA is TGTGCCAGCAGCACCCGGACGGTCGACCAAGAGACCCAGTACTTC. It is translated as CASSTRTVDQETQYF.

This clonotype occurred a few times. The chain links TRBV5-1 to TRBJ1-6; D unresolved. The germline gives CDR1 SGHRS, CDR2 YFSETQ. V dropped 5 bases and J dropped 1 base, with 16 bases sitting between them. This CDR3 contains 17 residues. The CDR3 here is CASREGDPGSYNSPLHF. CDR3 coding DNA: TGCGCCAGCAGGGAGGGAGATCCTGGATCCTATAATTCACCCCTCCACTTT.

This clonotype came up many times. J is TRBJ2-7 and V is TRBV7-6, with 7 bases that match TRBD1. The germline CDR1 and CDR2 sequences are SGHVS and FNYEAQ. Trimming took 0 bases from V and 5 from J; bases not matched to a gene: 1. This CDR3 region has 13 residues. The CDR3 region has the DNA TGTGCCAGCAGCTTAGCAGGGGGCGACGAGCAGTACTTC. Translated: CASSLAGGDEQYF.

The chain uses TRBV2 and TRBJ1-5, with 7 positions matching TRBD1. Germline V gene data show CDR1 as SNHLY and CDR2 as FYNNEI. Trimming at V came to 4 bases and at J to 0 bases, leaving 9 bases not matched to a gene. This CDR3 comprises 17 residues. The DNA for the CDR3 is TGTGCCAGCAGTGTGGAGGGGGCCAGTTATAGCAATCAGCCCCAGCATTTT. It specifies CASSVEGASYSNQPQHF.